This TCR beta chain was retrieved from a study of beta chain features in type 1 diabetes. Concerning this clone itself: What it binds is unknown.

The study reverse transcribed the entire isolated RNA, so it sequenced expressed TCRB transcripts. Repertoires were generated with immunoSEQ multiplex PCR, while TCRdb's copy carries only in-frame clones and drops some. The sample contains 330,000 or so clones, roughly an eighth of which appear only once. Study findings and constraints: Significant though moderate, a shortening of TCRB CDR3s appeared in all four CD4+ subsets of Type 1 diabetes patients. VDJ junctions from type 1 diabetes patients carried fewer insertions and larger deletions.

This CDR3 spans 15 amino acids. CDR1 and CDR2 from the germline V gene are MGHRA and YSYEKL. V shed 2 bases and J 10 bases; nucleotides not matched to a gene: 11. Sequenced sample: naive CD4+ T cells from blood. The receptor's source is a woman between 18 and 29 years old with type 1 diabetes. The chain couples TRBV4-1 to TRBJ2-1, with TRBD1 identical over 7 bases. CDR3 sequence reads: CASSQPTSLDREQFF. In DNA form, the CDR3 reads TGCGCCAGCAGCCAACCGACATCTCTGGACAGGGAGCAGTTCTTC.